The present entry profiles one T cell receptor beta chain with its context. What it binds is not known. 13 Jbeta primers and 60 Vbeta primers were used for the PCR. Sequenced by immunoSEQ multiplex PCR; TCRdb stores in-frame clones only, minus some. The data show 80,000 to 130,000 clones, approximately 80% seen once. Germline assignment: CDR1 LGHNA and CDR2 YSLEER. Trimming removed 2 bases at V and 11 bases at J, with 21 bases between. The CDR3 length is 15 residues. The source of the sample is a study of cytomegalovirus exposure and HLA in healthy donors. Across the whole study: As released early, the data held about 85 million unique TCRs from HLA-typed donors. The Caucasian-associated ancestry cluster contained about four fifths of the 398 genotyped donors. Findings and limits, study-wide: The authors enumerated over 150 TCR beta chains as linked to cytomegalovirus. Certain sequence variants were highly shared and formed a cluster, and this cluster was likely a sequencing artifact.

The rearrangement links TRBV4-3 to TRBJ2-5; possible D gene TRBD2, 6 bases. The TCR was taken from a woman between 18 and 29 years old in good health and CMV-seronegative. The source material was PBMCs. Here the CDR3 DNA reads TGCGCCAGCAGCCAAAACCCCGGGAGCCCCGGGGAGCAGTACTTC. Its translation is CASSQNPGSPGEQYF.